This TCR beta chain is from a study of OX40 agonist ivuxolimab in advanced cancers. Study-wide background: Those enrolled were roughly 80% male, with a mean age of roughly 60 years and ages from roughly 23 to 80. Findings and caveats of the study: Researchers did not establish what antigens the expanded peripheral T cells target. The mean number of expanded clones was higher in CD8+ T cells than in CD4+.

Looked up from germline, CDR1 is SEHNR and CDR2 is FQNEAQ (reference sequence). The V gene end was trimmed by 4 bases and the J gene end by 0 bases; junction bases not matched to a gene: 8. The CDR3 spans 17 residues. Comments on this clone: Antigen specificity is unknown.

Profiling relied on immunoSEQ multiplex PCR, and the TCRdb table lists in-frame clones only, not all of them. The sample has some 52,000 clones, approximately 87% seen once. Peripheral blood came from all dose cohorts at three timepoints. The chain couples TRBV7-9 to TRBJ1-5; TRBD1 agrees at 8 bases. This receptor was obtained from an adult with an advanced solid tumor such as melanoma, head and neck, liver or kidney cancer. The sample here was CD4+ or CD8+ T cells sorted from blood, taken in a trial of the OX40 agonist ivuxolimab. CDR3 region: CASSSDRGLDSNQPQHF. The CDR3 nucleotides are TGTGCCAGCAGCTCAGACAGGGGCTTGGATAGCAATCAGCCCCAGCATTTT.